The present entry profiles one TCR beta chain with its context. The antigen remains unidentified. This specimen comes from a study of breast tumors, draining lymph nodes, adjacent tissues. This CDR3 comprises 14 residues. Germline V gene sequence: CDR1 SGHAT, CDR2 FQNNGV. Trimming pared 4 bases from V and 4 bases from J, leaving 13 bases between. Findings and limits, study-wide: Compared with basal-like, luminal-like tumors shared significantly more repertoire with nontumor tissue. Tumors had less TCR diversity than lymph nodes, more than nontumor tissue.

TCRdb re-derived calls from the multiplex PCR reads in MiXCR, one entry per CDR3 protein. The sample records around 25,000 distinct CDR3 sequences, around 25% being singletons. The sample consisted of breast tumor tissue. The gene calls are TRBV11-2 and TRBJ1-1, with D tentatively TRBD1 (6 bases). The receptor comes from a female donor with breast cancer. Some clones in this sample may be carry-over from other donors' samples. In DNA, the CDR3 is TGTGCCAGCAGCTCCTCGGGGGCGAGCACTGAAGCTTTCTTT. It translates to CASSSSGASTEAFF.